This T cell receptor beta chain appears in the sequencing data of a study of CXCR3-negative and CXCR3-positive naive CD8 T cells. Findings and limits, study-wide: Against CXCR3-negative naive cells, CXCR3-positive naive cells showed more hydrophobic TRB CDR3s.

The authors made the TRB cDNA libraries by 5' RACE using UMI labels. Reprocessing the 5' RACE reads, TCRdb reports a single entry for every CDR3 protein and omits DNA. The sample holds approximately 89,000 distinct CDR3 sequences. Concerning this clonotype: No antigen is known for it.

CD45RO-CCR7+CD27+CD95- defined naive CD8+ T cells. This CDR3 has 13 amino acids. Looked up from germline, CDR1 is MNHEY and CDR2 is SVGAGI. The chain has TRBV6-5 and TRBJ2-7; no DNA is available, so the TRBD1 call from TCRdb remains unchecked. The clonotype originates from a human donor in good health. Some clones in this sample may be carry-over from other donors' samples. Sequenced input: naive CXCR3+ CD8+ T cells from blood. The subset was: CD45RO-CCR7+CD27+CD95- naive CD8+ T cells expressing CXCR3 (TNR3+). Here the CDR3 reads CASSRDIRGEQYF.